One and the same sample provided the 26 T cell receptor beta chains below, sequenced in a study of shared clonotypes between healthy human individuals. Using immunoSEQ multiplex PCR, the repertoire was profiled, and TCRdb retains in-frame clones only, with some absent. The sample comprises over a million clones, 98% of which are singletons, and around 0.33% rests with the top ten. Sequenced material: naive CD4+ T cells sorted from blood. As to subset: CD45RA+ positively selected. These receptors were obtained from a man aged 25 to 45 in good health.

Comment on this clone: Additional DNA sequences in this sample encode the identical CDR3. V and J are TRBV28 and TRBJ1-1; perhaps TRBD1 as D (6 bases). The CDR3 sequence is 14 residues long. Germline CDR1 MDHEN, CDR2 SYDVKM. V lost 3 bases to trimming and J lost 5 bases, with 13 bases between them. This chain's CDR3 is CASSLVRGGTEAFF. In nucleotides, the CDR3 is TGTGCCAGCAGTTTGGTCAGGGGTGGGACTGAAGCTTTCTTT.

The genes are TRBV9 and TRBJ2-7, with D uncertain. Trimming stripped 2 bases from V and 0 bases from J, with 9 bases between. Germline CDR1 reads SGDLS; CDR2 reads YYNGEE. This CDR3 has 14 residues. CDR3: CASSVSHSSYEQYF. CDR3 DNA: TGTGCCAGCAGCGTGTCCCATAGCTCCTACGAGCAGTACTTC.

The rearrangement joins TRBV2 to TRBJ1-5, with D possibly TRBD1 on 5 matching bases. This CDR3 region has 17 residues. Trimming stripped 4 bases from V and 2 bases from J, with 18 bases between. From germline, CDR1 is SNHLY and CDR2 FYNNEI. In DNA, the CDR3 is TGTGCCAGCAGTGGGGACCGTTCCCGTGGGCGCAATCAGCCCCAGCATTTT. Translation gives CASSGDRSRGRNQPQHF.

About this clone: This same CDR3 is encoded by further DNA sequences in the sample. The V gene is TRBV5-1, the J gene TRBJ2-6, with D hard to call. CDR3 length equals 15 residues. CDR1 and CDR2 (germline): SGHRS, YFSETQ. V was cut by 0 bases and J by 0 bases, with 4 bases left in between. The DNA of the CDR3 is TGCGCCAGCAGCTTGGCTGTCTCTGGGGCCAACGTCCTGACTTTC. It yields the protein CASSLAVSGANVLTF.

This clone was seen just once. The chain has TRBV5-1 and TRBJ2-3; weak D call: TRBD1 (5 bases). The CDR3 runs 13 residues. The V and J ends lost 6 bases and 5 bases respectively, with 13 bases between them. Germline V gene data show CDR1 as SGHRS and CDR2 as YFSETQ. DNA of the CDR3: TGCGCCAGCAAGGGGTCCGATTTAGATACGCAGTATTTT. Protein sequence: CASKGSDLDTQYF.

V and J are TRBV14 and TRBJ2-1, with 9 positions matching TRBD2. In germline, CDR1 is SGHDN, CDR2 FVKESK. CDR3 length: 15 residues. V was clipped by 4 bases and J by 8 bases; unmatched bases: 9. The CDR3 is CASSRDSGSRYEQFF. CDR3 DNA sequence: TGTGCCAGCAGCCGCGATAGCGGGAGTAGGTATGAGCAGTTCTTC.

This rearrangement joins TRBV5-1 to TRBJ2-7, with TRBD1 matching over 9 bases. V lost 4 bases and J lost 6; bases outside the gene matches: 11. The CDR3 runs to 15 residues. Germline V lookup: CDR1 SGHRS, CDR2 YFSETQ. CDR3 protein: CASSKGTGLHREQYF. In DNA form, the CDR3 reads TGCGCCAGCAGCAAGGGGACAGGGTTACATCGCGAGCAGTACTTC. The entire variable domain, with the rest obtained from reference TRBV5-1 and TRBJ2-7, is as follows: KAGVTQTPRYLIKTRGQQVTLSCSPISGHRSVSWYQQTPGQGLQFLFEYFSETQRNKGNFPGRFSGRQFSNSRSEMNVSTLELGDSALYLCASSKGTGLHREQYFGPGTRLTVT.

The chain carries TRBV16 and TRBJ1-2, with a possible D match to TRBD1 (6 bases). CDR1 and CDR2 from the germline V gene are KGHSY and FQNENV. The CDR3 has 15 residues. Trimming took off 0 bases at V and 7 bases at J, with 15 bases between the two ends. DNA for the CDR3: TGTGCCAGCAGCCAATCGGGGGGCCCCTCCGTTGGCTACACCTTC. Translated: CASSQSGGPSVGYTF.

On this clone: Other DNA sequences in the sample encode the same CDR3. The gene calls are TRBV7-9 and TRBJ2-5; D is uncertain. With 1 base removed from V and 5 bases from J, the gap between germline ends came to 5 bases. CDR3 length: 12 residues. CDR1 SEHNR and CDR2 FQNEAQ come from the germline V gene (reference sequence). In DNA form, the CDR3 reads TGTGCCAGCAGCTTAGTAAGGGAGACCCAGTACTTC. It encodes CASSLVRETQYF.

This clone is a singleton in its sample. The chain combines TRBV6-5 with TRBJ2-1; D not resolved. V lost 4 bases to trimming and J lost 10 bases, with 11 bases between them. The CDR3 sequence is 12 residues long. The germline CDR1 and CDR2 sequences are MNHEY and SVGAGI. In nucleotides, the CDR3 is TGTGCCAGCAGTTCTCTCCGCTGGGAGCAGTTCTTC. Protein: CASSSLRWEQFF.

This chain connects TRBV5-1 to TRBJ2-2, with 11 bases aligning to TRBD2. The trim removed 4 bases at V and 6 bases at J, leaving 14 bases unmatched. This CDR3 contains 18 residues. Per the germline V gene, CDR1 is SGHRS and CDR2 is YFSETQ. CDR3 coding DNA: TGCGCCAGCAGCCCGCCCTTTTTAGCGGGAGGGCGGGCCGGGGAGCTGTTTTTT. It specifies CASSPPFLAGGRAGELFF.

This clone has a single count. The CDR3 coding sequence is TGTGCCAGCAGTAGGGACAGGGTAACCTACAATGAGCAGTTCTTC. Translation: CASSRDRVTYNEQFF. V gene TRBV2 combines with J gene TRBJ2-1; 9 positions match TRBD1. The CDR3 consists of 15 residues. Germline values: CDR1 SNHLY, CDR2 FYNNEI. After removal of 5 bases from V and 2 bases from J, the junction contained 4 bases not matched to a gene.

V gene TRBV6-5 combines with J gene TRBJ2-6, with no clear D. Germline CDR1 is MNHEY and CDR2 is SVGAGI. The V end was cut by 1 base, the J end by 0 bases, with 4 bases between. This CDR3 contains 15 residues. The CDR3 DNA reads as TGTGCCAGCAGTTACTTAGTCTCTGGGGCCAACGTCCTGACTTTC. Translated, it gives CASSYLVSGANVLTF.

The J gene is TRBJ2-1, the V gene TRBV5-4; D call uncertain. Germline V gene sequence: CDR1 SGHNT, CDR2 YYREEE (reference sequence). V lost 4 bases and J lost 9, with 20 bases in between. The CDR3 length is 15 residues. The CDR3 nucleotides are TGTGCCAGCAGCGGCCGGAGCCATGGAGAGGTTGAGCAGTTCTTC. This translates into CASSGRSHGEVEQFF.

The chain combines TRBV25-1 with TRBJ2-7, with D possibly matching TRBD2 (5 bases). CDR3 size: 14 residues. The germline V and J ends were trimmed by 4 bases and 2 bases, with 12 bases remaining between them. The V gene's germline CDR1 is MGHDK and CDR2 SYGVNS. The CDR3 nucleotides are TGTGCCAGCAGTGGCTATAGCGCAACCTACGAGCAGTACTTC. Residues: CASSGYSATYEQYF.

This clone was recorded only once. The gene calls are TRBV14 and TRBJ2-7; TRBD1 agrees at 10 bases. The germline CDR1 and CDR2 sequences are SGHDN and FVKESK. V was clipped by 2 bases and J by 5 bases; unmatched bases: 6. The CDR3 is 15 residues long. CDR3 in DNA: TGTGCCAGCAGCCAAATCGACAGGGGGCGGCACGAGCAGTACTTC. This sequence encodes CASSQIDRGRHEQYF. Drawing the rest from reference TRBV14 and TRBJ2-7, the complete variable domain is EAGVTQFPSHSVIEKGQTVTLRCDPISGHDNLYWYRRVMGKEIKFLLHFVKESKQDESGMPNNRFLAERTGGTYSTLKVQPAELEDSGVYFCASSQIDRGRHEQYFGPGTRLTVT.

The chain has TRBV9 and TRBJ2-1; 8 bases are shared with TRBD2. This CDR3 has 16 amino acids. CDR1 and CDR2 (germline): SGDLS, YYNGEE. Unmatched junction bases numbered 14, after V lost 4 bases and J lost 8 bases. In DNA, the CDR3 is TGTGCCAGCAGCTACGGTACGGGAGGGACCCTCGATGAGCAGTTCTTC. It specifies CASSYGTGGTLDEQFF.

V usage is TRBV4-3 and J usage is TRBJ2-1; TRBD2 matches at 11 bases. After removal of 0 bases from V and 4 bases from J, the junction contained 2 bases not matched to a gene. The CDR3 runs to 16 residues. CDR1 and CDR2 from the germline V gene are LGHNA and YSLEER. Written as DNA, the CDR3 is TGCGCCAGCAGCCAAGATCGGACTAGCGGGTACAATGAGCAGTTCTTC. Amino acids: CASSQDRTSGYNEQFF.

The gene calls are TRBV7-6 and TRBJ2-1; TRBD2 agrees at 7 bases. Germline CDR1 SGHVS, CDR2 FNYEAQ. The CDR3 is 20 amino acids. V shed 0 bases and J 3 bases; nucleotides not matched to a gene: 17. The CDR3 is CASSLAPLTSFLALYNEQFF. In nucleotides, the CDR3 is TGTGCCAGCAGCTTAGCGCCTCTGACTAGCTTCTTAGCTCTCTACAATGAGCAGTTCTTC.

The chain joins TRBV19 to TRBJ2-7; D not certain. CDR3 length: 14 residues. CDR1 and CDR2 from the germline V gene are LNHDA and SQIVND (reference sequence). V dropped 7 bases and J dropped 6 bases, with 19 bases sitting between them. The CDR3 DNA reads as TGTGCCAGTAATCCGGGCGCGTTTTCGGGCGAGCAGTACTTC. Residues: CASNPGAFSGEQYF.

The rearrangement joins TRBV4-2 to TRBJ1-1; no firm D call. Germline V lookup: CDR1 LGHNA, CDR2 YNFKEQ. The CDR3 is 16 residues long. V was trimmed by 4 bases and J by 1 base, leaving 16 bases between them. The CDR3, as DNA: TGTGCCAGCAGCCCATGGTCGGGCGGTAAGAACACTGAAGCTTTCTTT. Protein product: CASSPWSGGKNTEAFF.

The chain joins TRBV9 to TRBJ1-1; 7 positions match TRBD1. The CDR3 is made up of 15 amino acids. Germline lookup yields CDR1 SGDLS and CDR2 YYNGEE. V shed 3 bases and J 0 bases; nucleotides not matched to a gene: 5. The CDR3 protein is CASSGEDRMNTEAFF. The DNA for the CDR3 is TGTGCCAGCAGCGGAGAGGACAGGATGAACACTGAAGCTTTCTTT. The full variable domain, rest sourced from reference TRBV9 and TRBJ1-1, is DSGVTQTPKHLITATGQRVTLRCSPRSGDLSVYWYQQSLDQGLQFLIQYYNGEERAKGNILERFSAQQFPDLHSELNLSSLELGDSALYFCASSGEDRMNTEAFFGQGTRLTVV.

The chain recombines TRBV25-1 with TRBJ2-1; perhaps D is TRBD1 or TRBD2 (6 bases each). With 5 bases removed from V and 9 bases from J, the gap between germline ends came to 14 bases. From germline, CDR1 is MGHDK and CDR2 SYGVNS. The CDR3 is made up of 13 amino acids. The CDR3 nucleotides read TGTGCCAGCAGTTTTAAGGGGGGAGGTGAGCAGTTCTTC. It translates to CASSFKGGGEQFF.

CDR3 amino acids: CAISQQESYEQYF. As DNA, the CDR3 is TGTGCCATCAGTCAGCAAGAGAGCTACGAGCAGTACTTC. This chain connects TRBV10-3 to TRBJ2-7; no firm D call. This CDR3 region has 13 residues. In germline, CDR1 is ENHRY, CDR2 SYGVKD. The V gene lost 5 bases and the J gene lost 3 bases, with 11 bases spanning the gap.

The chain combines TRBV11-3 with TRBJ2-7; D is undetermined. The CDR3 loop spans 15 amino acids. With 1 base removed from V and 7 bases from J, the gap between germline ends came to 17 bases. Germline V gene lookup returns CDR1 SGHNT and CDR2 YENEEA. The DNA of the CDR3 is TGTGCCAGCAGCTTAGGTCCATCGGAATTCAGAGAGCAGTACTTC. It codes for CASSLGPSEFREQYF. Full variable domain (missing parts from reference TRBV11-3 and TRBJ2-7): EAGVVQSPRYKIIEKKQPVAFWCNPISGHNTLYWYLQNLGQGPELLIRYENEEAVDDSQLPKDRFSAERLKGVDSTLKIQPAELGDSAVYLCASSLGPSEFREQYFGPGTRLTVT.

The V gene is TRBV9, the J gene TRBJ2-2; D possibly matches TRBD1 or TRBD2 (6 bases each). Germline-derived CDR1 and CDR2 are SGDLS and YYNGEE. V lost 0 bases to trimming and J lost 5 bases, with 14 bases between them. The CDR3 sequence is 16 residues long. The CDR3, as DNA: TGTGCCAGCAGCGTAGAAGGGGGACTCGTTACCGGGGAGCTGTTTTTT. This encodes CASSVEGGLVTGELFF.